The 23 T cell receptor beta chains given below trace back to one sample, sequenced in a study of radiation and T cells in renal cell carcinoma. The protocol was immunoSEQ multiplex PCR, while the TCRdb copy is restricted to in-frame clones and leaves out a portion. The repertoire includes some 150,000 clones, around 88% of them detected once, and roughly 17% sits in the top ten. Time point described: blood 4 weeks post-SBRT, at nephrectomy. Treatment in this sample: 15 Gy SBRT to primary tumor, nephrectomy 4 weeks later. Sequences were derived from blood, sampled from a patient whose treatment included radiotherapy and nephrectomy. The receptors originated from a woman aged 45-65 years with renal cell carcinoma.

The chain links TRBV6-5 to TRBJ2-5; 10 bases align to TRBD2. Germline V gene data show CDR1 as MNHEY and CDR2 as SVGAGI. This CDR3 contains 14 residues. The ends lost 8 bases at V and 5 bases at J; junction bases unmatched: 8. The CDR3 reads CASGLAGVLETQYF. The CDR3 nucleotides read TGTGCCAGCGGGCTAGCGGGAGTTCTGGAGACCCAGTACTTC.

The rearrangement uses TRBV7-2 and TRBJ1-4, with TRBD1 matching over 7 bases. There are 11 residues in the CDR3. Germline V gene lookup returns CDR1 SGHTA and CDR2 FQGNSA. V dropped 3 bases and J dropped 11; count of bases not matched to a gene: 0. As DNA, the CDR3 is TGTGCCAGCAGCTTGACAGGGAAACTGTTTTTT. Amino acid sequence: CASSLTGKLFF.

J is TRBJ2-2 and V is TRBV2; D may be TRBD1 (6 bases). Trimming removed 5 bases at V and 6 bases at J, with 16 bases between. Germline V gene data show CDR1 as SNHLY and CDR2 as FYNNEI. The CDR3 is 15 residues long. The chain's CDR3 is CASSYREVGAGELFF. DNA for the CDR3: TGTGCCAGCAGTTACAGGGAAGTGGGCGCCGGGGAGCTGTTTTTT.

V is TRBV27 and J is TRBJ2-7, with 9 bases matching TRBD1. The J segment lost 6 bases and the V segment lost 5 bases, leaving 11 bases of the junction unmatched. Per germline, CDR1 MNHEY and CDR2 SMNVEV (reference sequence). This CDR3 is built from 15 residues. CDR3 DNA sequence: TGTGCCAGCAGTGACACACGGGACAGGGCTGGCGAGCAGTACTTC. It yields the protein CASSDTRDRAGEQYF.

The rearrangement joins TRBV10-3 to TRBJ2-1; TRBD2 aligns across 8 bases. Trimming at V came to 3 bases and at J to 8 bases, leaving 12 bases not matched to a gene. In germline, CDR1 is ENHRY, CDR2 SYGVKD. This CDR3 is 16 amino acids long. The CDR3 DNA sequence: TGTGCCATCAGTGATTCTGGCGGGGGGCGTTCGGATGAGCAGTTCTTC. Amino acid sequence: CAISDSGGGRSDEQFF.

J is TRBJ2-7 and V is TRBV7-3, with D possibly called TRBD1 or TRBD2 (5 bases each). Germline values: CDR1 SGHTA, CDR2 FQGTGA. This CDR3 is 15 amino acids long. The V gene lost 5 bases and the J gene lost 5 bases, with 19 bases spanning the gap. The CDR3 protein is CASSELGGTDDEQYF. DNA for the CDR3: TGTGCCAGCAGCGAGCTTGGGGGAACTGACGACGAGCAGTACTTC.

This clone was seen once. CDR3 in DNA: TGTGCCAGTAGTATTGGGGGGACCGATTTCAATGAGCAGTTCTTC. It translates to CASSIGGTDFNEQFF. This chain uses TRBV19 with TRBJ2-1, with a weak D call TRBD2 (6 bases). There are 15 residues in the CDR3. Germline V gives CDR1 LNHDA, CDR2 SQIVND (reference sequence). V lost 3 bases to trimming and J lost 6 bases, with 15 bases between them.

The chain couples TRBV25-1 to TRBJ1-2; 12 bases fit TRBD1. Germline values: CDR1 MGHDK, CDR2 SYGVNS. The CDR3 has 12 amino acids. V was clipped by 6 bases and J by 13 bases; unmatched bases: 6. In nucleotides, the CDR3 is TGTGCCAGCAGGACGGGACAGGGGGCGGCCACCTTC. Residues: CASRTGQGAATF.

The count of this clone is one. The rearrangement links TRBV29-1 to TRBJ2-2, with 8 bases that match TRBD1. The ends lost 4 bases at V and 0 bases at J; junction bases unmatched: 10. The CDR3 loop spans 17 amino acids. Germline V gene data show CDR1 as SQVTM and CDR2 as ANQGSEA. CDR3 coding DNA: TGCAGCGTTGTTGGGACAGGACGAGATTCGAACACCGGGGAGCTGTTTTTT. It codes for CSVVGTGRDSNTGELFF.

The chain is built from TRBV29-1 and TRBJ2-2; D is ambiguous. The germline V gene encodes CDR1 SQVTM and CDR2 ANQGSEA. The V end was cut by 3 bases, the J end by 2 bases, with 13 bases between. The CDR3 spans 15 residues. The CDR3 reads CSVDRLNDNTGELFF. In DNA form, the CDR3 reads TGCAGCGTTGATCGCCTTAACGATAACACCGGGGAGCTGTTTTTT.

V gene TRBV6-5 combines with J gene TRBJ2-7; 7 nucleotides line up with TRBD1. The CDR3 extends over 16 amino acids. Germline values: CDR1 MNHEY, CDR2 SVGAGI. J lost 6 bases, V lost 0 bases, and 11 bases had no gene match. CDR3 in amino acids: CASSYSIVSDRAEQYF. CDR3 DNA sequence: TGTGCCAGCAGTTACTCGATCGTATCAGACAGGGCCGAGCAGTACTTC.

This rearrangement joins TRBV21-1 to TRBJ2-5; the table's TRBD2 call for D was not verified on the DNA. TRBV21-1 is a pseudogene. This CDR3 spans 17 amino acids. The CDR3: CASSKEGKREVQETQYF. Written as DNA, the CDR3 is TGTGCCAGCAGCAAAGAGGGGAAGCGGGAGGTACAAGAGACCCAGTACTTC.

The chain joins TRBV7-9 to TRBJ2-7; maybe TRBD2 (6 bases). With 5 bases removed from V and 1 base from J, the gap between germline ends came to 18 bases. The CDR3 sequence is 16 residues long. Germline lookup yields CDR1 SEHNR and CDR2 FQNEAQ (reference sequence). The CDR3 DNA reads TGTGCCAGCAGCCCTCGGACTACTCCACCGTCCTACGAGCAGTACTTC. It translates to CASSPRTTPPSYEQYF.

V is TRBV7-6 and J is TRBJ2-1; no clear D gene. V shed 5 bases and J shed 10 bases, with 9 bases lying between them. Germline CDR1 is SGHVS and CDR2 is FNYEAQ. The CDR3 has 11 amino acids. CDR3 in DNA: TGTGCCAGCAGCATTATTGGGGAGCAGTTCTTC. Its protein product is CASSIIGEQFF.

This clone was counted once. Its ends do not fully match the called genes, so a read error is possible. J is TRBJ2-3 and V is TRBV18, with D uncertain. Germline CDR1 and CDR2: KGHSH and LQKENI. This CDR3 contains 14 residues. Here the CDR3 DNA reads TGTGCCAGCTCACGAACCACGGTTCAGGATACGCGGTATTTT. Its translation: CASSRTTVQDTRYF.

The V and J genes are TRBV6-5 and TRBJ2-7; 7 nucleotides line up with TRBD1. Trimming removed 7 bases from V and 3 bases from J; junction bases left unmatched: 12. The CDR3 extends over 15 amino acids. The germline gives CDR1 MNHEY, CDR2 SVGAGI. The DNA of the CDR3 is TGTGCCAGCACCGACAGGGCTAGTTCGGGCTACGAGCAGTACTTC. Translation gives CASTDRASSGYEQYF.

The chain carries TRBV6-5 and TRBJ1-2, with 7 bases matching TRBD1. CDR1 is MNHEY and CDR2 is SVGAGI in the germline V gene. The junction had 2 bases not matched to a gene; V was cut back by 5 bases and J by 5 bases. This CDR3 has 12 residues. The CDR3 loop reads CASSTTGYGYTF. Written as DNA, the CDR3 is TGTGCCAGCAGTACGACAGGGTATGGCTACACCTTC.

The V gene is TRBV7-2, the J gene TRBJ1-3; no clear D gene. V lost 0 bases and J 11 bases, leaving 11 bases between the germline ends. Germline V gene data show CDR1 as SGHTA and CDR2 as FQGNSA. The CDR3 is 13 residues long. The CDR3, as DNA: TGTGCCAGCAGCTTAGCGATGTCAGGAGCCATATATTTT. Translated: CASSLAMSGAIYF. Variable domain in full (rest from reference TRBV7-2 and TRBJ1-3): GAGVSQSPSNKVTEKGKDVELRCDPISGHTALYWYRQSLGQGLEFLIYFQGNSAPDKSGLPSDRFSAERTGGSVSTLTIQRTQQEDSAVYLCASSLAMSGAIYFGEGSWLTVV.

CDR3 DNA: TGTGCCAGCAGCTTGGAGTGGACAACCTACAATGAGCAGTTCTTC. This sequence encodes CASSLEWTTYNEQFF. The chain couples TRBV5-4 to TRBJ2-1; possible D gene TRBD1, 5 bases. The CDR3 runs 15 residues. V was clipped by 0 bases and J by 2 bases, with 9 bases between them. Germline lookup yields CDR1 SGHNT and CDR2 YYREEE (reference sequence).

The table lists this clone with a few counts. This chain connects TRBV30 to TRBJ1-4; tentative D call: TRBD1 (6 bases). Trimming shortened V by 3 bases and J by 12 bases, and 11 bases separated the two germline ends. The CDR3 is 11 residues long. Germline V gene sequence: CDR1 GTSNPN, CDR2 SVGIG (reference sequence). CDR3 bases: TGTGCCTGGAGCCCAGGGGATCAACTGTTTTTT. This gives the protein CAWSPGDQLFF.

The V call is TRBV15, the J call TRBJ1-5; no reliable D call. Germline-derived CDR1 and CDR2 are LNHNV and YYDKDF (reference sequence). V shed 3 bases and J shed 2 bases, with 5 bases lying between them. This CDR3 has 13 residues. The CDR3 DNA is TGTGCCACCAGCAGCTCACGCAATCAGCCCCAGCATTTT. This codes for CATSSSRNQPQHF.

The V and J genes are TRBV18 and TRBJ2-1; the D is unclear. The CDR3 has 15 amino acids. Trimming took 0 bases from V and 9 from J, leaving 15 bases between them. Germline V gives CDR1 KGHSH, CDR2 LQKENI. This CDR3 reads CASSPPNLSGGEQFF. CDR3 bases: TGTGCCAGCTCACCACCTAATTTGTCCGGCGGTGAGCAGTTCTTC. The variable domain in full, completed from reference TRBV18 and TRBJ2-1, reads NAGVMQNPRHLVRRRGQEARLRCSPMKGHSHVYWYRQLPEEGLKFMVYLQKENIIDESGMPKERFSAEFPKEGPSILRIQQVVRGDSAAYFCASSPPNLSGGEQFFGPGTRLTVL.

J is TRBJ1-2 and V is TRBV5-5; D call uncertain. V dropped 0 bases and J dropped 7 bases, with 10 bases sitting between them. The CDR3 is 13 amino acids. From germline, CDR1 is SGHKS and CDR2 YYEKEE (reference sequence). CDR3 sequence reads: CASSLAGGRGYTF. For the CDR3, the DNA is TGTGCCAGCAGCTTGGCGGGCGGGCGTGGCTACACCTTC.